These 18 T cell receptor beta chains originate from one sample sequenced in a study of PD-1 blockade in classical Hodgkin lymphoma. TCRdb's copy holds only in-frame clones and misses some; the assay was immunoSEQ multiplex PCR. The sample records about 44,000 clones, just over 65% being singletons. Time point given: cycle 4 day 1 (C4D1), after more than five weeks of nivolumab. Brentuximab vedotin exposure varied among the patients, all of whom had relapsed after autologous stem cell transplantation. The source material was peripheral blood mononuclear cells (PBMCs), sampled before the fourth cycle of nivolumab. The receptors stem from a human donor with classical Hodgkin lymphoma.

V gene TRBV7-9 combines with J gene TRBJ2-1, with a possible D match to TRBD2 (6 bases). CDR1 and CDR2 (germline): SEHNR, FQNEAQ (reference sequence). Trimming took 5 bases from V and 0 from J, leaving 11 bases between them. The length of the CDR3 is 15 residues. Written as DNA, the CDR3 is TGTGCCAGCAGCGCGTGGCGGGGCTCCTACAATGAGCAGTTCTTC. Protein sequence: CASSAWRGSYNEQFF.

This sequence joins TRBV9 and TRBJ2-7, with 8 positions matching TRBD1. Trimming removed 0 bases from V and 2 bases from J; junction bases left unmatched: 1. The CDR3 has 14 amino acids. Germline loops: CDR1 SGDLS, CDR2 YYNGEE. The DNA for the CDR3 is TGTGCCAGCAGCGTAGCAGGGGGCACCTACGAGCAGTACTTC. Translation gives CASSVAGGTYEQYF.

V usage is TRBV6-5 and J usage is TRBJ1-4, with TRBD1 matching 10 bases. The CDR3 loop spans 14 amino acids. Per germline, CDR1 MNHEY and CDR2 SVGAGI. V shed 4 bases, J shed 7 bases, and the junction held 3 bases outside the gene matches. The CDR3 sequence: CASSFRDRGEKLFF. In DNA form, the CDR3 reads TGTGCCAGCAGTTTCCGGGACAGGGGTGAAAAACTGTTTTTT.

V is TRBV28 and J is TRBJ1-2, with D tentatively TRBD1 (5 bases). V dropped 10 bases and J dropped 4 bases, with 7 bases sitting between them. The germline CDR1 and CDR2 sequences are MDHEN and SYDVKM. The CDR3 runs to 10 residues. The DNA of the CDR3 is TGTGCCACCCAGGGCTATGGCTACACCTTC. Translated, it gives CATQGYGYTF.

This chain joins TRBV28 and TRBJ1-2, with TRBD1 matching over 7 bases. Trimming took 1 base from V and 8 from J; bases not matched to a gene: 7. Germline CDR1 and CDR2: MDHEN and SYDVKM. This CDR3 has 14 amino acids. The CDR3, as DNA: TGTGCCAGCAGTTTATTAACCAGGGGGTTCGGCTACACCTTC. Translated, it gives CASSLLTRGFGYTF.

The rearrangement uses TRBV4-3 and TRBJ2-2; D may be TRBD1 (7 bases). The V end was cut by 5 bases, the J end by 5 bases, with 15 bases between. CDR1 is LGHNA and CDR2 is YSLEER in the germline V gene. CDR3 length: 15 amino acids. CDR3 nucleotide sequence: TGCGCCAGCAGCAGCGGACAGGCGGGGACCGGGGAGCTGTTTTTT. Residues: CASSSGQAGTGELFF.

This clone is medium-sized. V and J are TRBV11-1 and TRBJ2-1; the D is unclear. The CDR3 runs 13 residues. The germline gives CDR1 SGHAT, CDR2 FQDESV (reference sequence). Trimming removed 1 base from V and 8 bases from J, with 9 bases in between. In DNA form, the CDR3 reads TGTGCCAGCAGCTTAGTGGTATTACATGAGCAGTTCTTC. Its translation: CASSLVVLHEQFF.

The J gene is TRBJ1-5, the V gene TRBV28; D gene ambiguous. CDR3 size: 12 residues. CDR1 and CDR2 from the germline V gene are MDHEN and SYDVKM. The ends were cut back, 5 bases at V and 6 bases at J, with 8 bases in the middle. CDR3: CASSTSGQPQHF. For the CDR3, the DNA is TGTGCCAGCAGTACCTCGGGTCAGCCCCAGCATTTT. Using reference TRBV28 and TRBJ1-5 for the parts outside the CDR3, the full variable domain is DVKVTQSSRYLVKRTGEKVFLECVQDMDHENMFWYRQDPGLGLRLIYFSYDVKMKEKGDIPEGYSVSREKKERFSLILESASTNQTSMYLCASSTSGQPQHFGDGTRLSIL.

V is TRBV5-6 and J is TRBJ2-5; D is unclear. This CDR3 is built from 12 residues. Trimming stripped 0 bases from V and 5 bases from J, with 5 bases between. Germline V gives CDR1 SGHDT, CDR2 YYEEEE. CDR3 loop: CASSLATETQYF. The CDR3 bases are TGTGCCAGCAGCTTGGCCACGGAGACCCAGTACTTC.

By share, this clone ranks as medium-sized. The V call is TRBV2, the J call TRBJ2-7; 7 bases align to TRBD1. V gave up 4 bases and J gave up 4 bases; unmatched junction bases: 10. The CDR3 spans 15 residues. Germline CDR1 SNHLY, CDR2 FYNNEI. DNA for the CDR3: TGTGCCAGCAGTGGCCTCGGACAGGTAACTTACGAGCAGTACTTC. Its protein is CASSGLGQVTYEQYF.

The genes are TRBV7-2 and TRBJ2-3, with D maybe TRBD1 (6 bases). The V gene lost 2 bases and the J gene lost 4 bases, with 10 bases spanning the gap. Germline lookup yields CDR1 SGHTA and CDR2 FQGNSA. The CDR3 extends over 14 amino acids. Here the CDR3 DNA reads TGTGCCAGCAGCTTAAACAGGGTCGCAGATACGCAGTATTTT. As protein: CASSLNRVADTQYF.

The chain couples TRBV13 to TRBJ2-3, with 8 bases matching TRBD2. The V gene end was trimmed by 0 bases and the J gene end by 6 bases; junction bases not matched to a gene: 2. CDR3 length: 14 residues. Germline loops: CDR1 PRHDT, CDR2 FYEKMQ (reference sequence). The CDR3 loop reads CASSLGGGVDTQYF. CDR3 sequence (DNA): TGTGCCAGCAGCTTAGGCGGGGGGGTGGATACGCAGTATTTT.

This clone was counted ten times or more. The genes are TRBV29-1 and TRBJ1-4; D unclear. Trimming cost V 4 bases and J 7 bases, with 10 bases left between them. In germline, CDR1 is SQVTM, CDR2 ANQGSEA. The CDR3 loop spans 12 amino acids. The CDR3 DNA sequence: TGCAGCGTTGGAGGGATTAGTGAAAAACTGTTTTTT. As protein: CSVGGISEKLFF. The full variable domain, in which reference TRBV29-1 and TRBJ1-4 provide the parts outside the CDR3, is SAVISQKPSRDICQRGTSLTIQCQVDSQVTMMFWYRQQPGQSLTLIATANQGSEATYESGFVIDKFPISRPNLTFSTLTVSNMSPEDSSIYLCSVGGISEKLFFGSGTQLSVL.

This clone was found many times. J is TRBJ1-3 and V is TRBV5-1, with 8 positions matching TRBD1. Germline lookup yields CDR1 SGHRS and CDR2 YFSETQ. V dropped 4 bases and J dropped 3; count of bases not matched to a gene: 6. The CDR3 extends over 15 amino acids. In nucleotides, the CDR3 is TGCGCCAGCAGCCCGGGACAGGAACGTGGAAACACCATATATTTT. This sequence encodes CASSPGQERGNTIYF.

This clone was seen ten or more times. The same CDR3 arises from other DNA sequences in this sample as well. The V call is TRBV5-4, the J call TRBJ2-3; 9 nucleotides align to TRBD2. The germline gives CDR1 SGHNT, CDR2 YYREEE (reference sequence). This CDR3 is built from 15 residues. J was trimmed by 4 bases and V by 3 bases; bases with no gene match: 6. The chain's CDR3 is CASSWGTSSPDTQYF. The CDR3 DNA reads TGTGCCAGCAGCTGGGGGACTAGCAGCCCAGATACGCAGTATTTT. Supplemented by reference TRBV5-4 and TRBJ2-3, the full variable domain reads ETGVTQSPTHLIKTRGQQVTLRCSSQSGHNTVSWYQQALGQGPQFIFQYYREEENGRGNFPPRFSGLQFPNYSSELNVNALELDDSALYLCASSWGTSSPDTQYFGPGTRLTVL.

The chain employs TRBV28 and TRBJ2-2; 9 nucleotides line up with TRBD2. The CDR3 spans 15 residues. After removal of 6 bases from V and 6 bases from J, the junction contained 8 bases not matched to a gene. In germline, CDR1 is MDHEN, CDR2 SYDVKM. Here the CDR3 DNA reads TGTGCCAGCAGCAATAGCGGGAGTGGATCCGGGGAGCTGTTTTTT. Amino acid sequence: CASSNSGSGSGELFF.

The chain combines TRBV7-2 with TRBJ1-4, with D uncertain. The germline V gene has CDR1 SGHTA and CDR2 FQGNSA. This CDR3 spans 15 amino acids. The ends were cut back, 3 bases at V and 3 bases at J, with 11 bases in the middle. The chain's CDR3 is CASSLTAGANEKLFF. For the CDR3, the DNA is TGTGCCAGCAGCTTGACCGCGGGCGCTAATGAAAAACTGTTTTTT.

The CDR3 DNA reads TGTGCCAGCAGCTTATTTCAGCCTAGCGGGACGTACCAAGAGACCCAGTACTTC. Amino acid sequence: CASSLFQPSGTYQETQYF. The chain combines TRBV7-2 with TRBJ2-5; TRBD2 matches 9 bases. V dropped 2 bases and J dropped 0; count of bases not matched to a gene: 10. Germline assignment: CDR1 SGHTA and CDR2 FQGNSA. This CDR3 region has 18 residues.